The subject of this entry is one T cell receptor beta chain. Its antigen is still unknown. Base qualities are not provided; no much larger clone lies one nucleotide away. The immunoSEQ Assay, a bias-controlled multiplex PCR, was used to amplify TCRbeta CDR3 regions from genomic DNA. Turning to the authors' computational methods: Nucleated cell counts per sample were estimated from amplification of reference gene primers within the assay. Sequence reads were collapsed and filtered to measure the absolute abundance of every unique TCRbeta CDR3 rearrangement. For each sample, productive Simpson clonality was calculated as the square root of Simpson's diversity index across productive rearrangements. TCRdb limited this immuneACCESS table to in-frame rearrangements with V and J called. A share of clones is missing; checked studies link under half to unresolved V genes, and the rest is unexplained. V, J and clone size reflect that table, while D and trimming were determined from the DNA. For this sample the table gives around 260,000 clones, of which roughly 90% were detected only once. More than 0.55% of the sample lies in the top ten.

For CDR1 and CDR2, the germline V gene (reference sequence) lists DFQATT and SNEGSKA. Its CDR3 holds 16 amino acids, cysteine through phenylalanine. CDR3 DNA only is kept here, 48 bases in frame from base 1. Germline trimming: 3 bases from V, 1 base from J; junction bases outside gene matches: 3. The data were taken from a study of blood T cell repertoires in COVID-19 (dated by TCRdb to 2020 to 2021). Some background on the complete study: The collaborator samples originated in the United States, Italy and Spain and spanned the acute and convalescent phases of COVID-19. The dataset comprised deeply sampled blood TCRbeta repertoires from subjects exposed to, actively infected with, or recovered from COVID-19. A de-identified subject ID, COVID-19 status, age in years and sex were almost always included in the sample metadata. The prospective study material was composed of cDNA or gDNA derived from T cells, B-cell-depleted T cells, or PBMCs. Samples were obtained from the ongoing ImmuneRACE study (first 160 participants) and from about 1,300 subjects provided by 6 global collaborators. Where HLA class I and class II types were available, the types were taken from metadata supplied by the sample provider, not from assay-based typing. The repertoires were made available in a free public database intended to serve as a resource for research on the immune response to SARS-CoV-2. General conclusions and limits of the study: How much clinical and demographic metadata was included differed by source and by participant, and the metadata was provided uncurated.

Whole blood was collected in K2EDTA tubes by collaborating institutions according to the institutions' own protocols. For TCRbeta analysis, collaborators shipped samples in one of three forms: frozen whole blood, isolated PBMCs, or DNA extracted from either of those sample types. This TCR derives from a human donor in a cohort sampled during active COVID-19. Recombination connected TRBV20-1 to TRBJ1-6; TRBD1 lines up with 10 middle nucleotides. The sequencing input was peripheral blood. The base sequence is TGCAGTGCTAGTTTGGGACAGGGGTCCTATAATTCACCCCTCCACTTT. Its coded protein is CSASLGQGSYNSPLHF.